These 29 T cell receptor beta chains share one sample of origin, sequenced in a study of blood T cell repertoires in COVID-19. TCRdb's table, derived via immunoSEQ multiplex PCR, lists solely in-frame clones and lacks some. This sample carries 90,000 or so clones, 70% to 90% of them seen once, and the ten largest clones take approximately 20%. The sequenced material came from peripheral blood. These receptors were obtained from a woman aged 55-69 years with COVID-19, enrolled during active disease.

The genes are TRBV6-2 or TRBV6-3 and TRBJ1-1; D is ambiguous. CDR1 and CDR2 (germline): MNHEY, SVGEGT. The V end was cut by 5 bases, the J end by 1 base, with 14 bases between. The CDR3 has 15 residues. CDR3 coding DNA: TGTGCCAGCAGTGGCAGCGGGGTGGAGAACACTGAAGCTTTCTTT. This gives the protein CASSGSGVENTEAFF.

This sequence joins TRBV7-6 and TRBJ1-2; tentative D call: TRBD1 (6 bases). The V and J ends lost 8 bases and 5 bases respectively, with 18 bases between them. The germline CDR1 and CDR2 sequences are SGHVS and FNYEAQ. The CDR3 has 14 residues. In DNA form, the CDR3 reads TGTGCCAGCGGACGATTGACAGGTTTGTATGGCTACACCTTC. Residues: CASGRLTGLYGYTF.

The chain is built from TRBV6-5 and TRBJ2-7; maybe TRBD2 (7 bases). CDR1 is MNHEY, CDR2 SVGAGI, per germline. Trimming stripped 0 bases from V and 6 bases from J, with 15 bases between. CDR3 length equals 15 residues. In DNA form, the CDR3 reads TGTGCCAGCAGTTACTCGGGGGGGCCGGATTTCGAGCAGTACTTC. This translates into CASSYSGGPDFEQYF.

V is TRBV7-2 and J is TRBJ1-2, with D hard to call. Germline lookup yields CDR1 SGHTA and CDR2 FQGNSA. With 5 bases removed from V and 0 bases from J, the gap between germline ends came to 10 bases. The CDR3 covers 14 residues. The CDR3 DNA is TGTGCCAGCAGCGCGACACAGACTAACTATGGCTACACCTTC. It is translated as CASSATQTNYGYTF.

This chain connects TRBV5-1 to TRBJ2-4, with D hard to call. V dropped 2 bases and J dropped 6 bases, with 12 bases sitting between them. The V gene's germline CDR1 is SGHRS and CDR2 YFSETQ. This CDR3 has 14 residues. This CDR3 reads CASSLTEPGNIQYF. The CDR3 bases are TGCGCCAGCAGCTTAACCGAGCCCGGAAACATTCAGTACTTC.

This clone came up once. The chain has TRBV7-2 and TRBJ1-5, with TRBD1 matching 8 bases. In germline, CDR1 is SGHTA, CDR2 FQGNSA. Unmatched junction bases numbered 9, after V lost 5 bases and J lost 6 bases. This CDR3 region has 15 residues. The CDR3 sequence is CASSRTGLGSQPQHF. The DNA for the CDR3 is TGTGCCAGCAGCAGGACAGGGCTGGGGAGTCAGCCCCAGCATTTT.

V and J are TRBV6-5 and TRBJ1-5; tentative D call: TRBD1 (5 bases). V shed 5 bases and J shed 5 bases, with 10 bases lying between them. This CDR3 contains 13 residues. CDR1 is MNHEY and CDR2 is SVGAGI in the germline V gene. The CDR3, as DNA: TGTGCCAGCAGTCTCGGGGGGGATCAGCCCCAGCATTTT. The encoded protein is CASSLGGDQPQHF.

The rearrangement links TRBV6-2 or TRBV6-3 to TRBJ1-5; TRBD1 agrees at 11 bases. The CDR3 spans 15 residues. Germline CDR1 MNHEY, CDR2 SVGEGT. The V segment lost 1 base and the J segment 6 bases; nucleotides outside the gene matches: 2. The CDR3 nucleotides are TGTGCCAGCAGTTACTACGGGACAGGGGGTCAGCCCCAGCATTTT. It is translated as CASSYYGTGGQPQHF.

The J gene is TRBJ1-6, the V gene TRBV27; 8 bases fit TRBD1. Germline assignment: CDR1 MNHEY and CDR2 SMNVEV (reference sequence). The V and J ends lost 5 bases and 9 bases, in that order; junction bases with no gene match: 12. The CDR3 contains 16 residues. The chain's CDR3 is CASSPWTGLWGSPLHF. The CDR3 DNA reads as TGTGCCAGCAGTCCCTGGACAGGGCTTTGGGGTTCACCCCTCCACTTT.

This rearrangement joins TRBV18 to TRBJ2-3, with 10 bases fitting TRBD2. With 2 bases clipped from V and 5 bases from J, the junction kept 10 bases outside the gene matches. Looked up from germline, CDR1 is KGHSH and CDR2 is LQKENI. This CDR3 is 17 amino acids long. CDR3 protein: CASSPAAAGGLVDTQYF. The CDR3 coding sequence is TGTGCCAGCTCACCAGCGGCAGCGGGGGGGCTTGTAGATACGCAGTATTTT.

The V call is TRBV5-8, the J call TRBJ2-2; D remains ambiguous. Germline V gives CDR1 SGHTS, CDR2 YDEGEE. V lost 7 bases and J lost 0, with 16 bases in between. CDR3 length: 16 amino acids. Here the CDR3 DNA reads TGTGCCAGCCGAACTGGCCTCCGGGCGAACACCGGGGAGCTGTTTTTT. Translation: CASRTGLRANTGELFF.

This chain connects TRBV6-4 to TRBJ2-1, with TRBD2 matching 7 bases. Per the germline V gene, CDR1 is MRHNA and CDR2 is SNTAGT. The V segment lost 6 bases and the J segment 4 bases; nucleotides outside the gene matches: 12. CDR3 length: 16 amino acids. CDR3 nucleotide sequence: TGTGCCAGCAGGTTCCGGGCTAGCGGACTGTACAATGAGCAGTTCTTC. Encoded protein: CASRFRASGLYNEQFF.

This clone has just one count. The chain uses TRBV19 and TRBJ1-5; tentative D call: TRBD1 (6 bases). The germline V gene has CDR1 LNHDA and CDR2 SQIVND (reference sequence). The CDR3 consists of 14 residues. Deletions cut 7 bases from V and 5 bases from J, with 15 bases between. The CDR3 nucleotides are TGTGCCAGTAAGGAGGGGGGGGACCATCAGCCCCAGCATTTT. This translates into CASKEGGDHQPQHF.

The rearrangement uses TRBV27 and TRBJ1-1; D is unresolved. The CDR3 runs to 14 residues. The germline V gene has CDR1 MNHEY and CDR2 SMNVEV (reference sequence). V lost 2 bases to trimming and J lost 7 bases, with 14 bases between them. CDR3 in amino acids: CASSLIVGPGEAFF. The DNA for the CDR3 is TGTGCCAGCAGTTTAATCGTCGGTCCGGGTGAAGCTTTCTTT.

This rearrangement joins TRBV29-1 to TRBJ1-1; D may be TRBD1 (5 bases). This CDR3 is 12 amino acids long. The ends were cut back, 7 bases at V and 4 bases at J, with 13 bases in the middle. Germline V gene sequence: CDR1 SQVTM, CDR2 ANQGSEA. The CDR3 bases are TGCAGCGCGGGGGTTGCAGGCACTGAAGCTTTCTTT. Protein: CSAGVAGTEAFF.

This CDR3 reads CAWRVEAPLHF. The CDR3 nucleotides read TGTGCCTGGAGGGTGGAGGCTCCCCTCCACTTT. This chain joins TRBV30 and TRBJ1-6; D is unresolved. Trimming stripped 3 bases from V and 13 bases from J, with 10 bases between. The germline V gene has CDR1 GTSNPN and CDR2 SVGIG (reference sequence). This CDR3 spans 11 amino acids.

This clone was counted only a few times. The DNA for the CDR3 is TGTGCCAGCAACCTCCGGGGAGACGGCTACACCTTC. Protein product: CASNLRGDGYTF. The chain is built from TRBV6-6 and TRBJ1-2; D is uncertain. The CDR3 has 12 amino acids. V lost 7 bases and J lost 8, with 14 bases in between. The germline V gene encodes CDR1 MNHNY and CDR2 SVGAGI (reference sequence).

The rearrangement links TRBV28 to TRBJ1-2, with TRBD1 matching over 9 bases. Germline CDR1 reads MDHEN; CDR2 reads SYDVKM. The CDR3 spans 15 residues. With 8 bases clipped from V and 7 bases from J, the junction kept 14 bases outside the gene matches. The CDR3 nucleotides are TGTGCCAGCGACACAGCCGGGACAGGGTCTTTTGGCTACACCTTC. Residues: CASDTAGTGSFGYTF.

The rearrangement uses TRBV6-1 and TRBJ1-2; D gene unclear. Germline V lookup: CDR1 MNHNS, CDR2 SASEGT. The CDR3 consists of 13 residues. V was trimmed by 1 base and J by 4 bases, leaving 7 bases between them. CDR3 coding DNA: TGTGCCAGCAGTGAAGAGCCCCCCTATGGCTACACCTTC. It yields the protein CASSEEPPYGYTF.

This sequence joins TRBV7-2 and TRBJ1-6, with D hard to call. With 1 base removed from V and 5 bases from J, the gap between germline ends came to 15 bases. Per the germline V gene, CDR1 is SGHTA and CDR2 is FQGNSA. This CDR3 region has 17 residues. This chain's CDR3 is CASSLGVGQSNNSPLHF. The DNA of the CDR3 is TGTGCCAGCAGCTTAGGGGTTGGGCAGAGTAATAATTCACCCCTCCACTTT.

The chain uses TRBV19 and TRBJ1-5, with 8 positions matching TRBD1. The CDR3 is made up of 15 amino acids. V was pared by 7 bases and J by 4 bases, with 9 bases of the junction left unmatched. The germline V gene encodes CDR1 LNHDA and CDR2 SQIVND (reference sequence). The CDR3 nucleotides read TGTGCCAGTACGGAAACAGGGGGTTATAATCAGCCCCAGCATTTT. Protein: CASTETGGYNQPQHF.

CDR3 sequence reads: CASSGSGGGETQYF. Written as DNA, the CDR3 is TGTGCCAGCTCAGGATCAGGGGGCGGAGAGACCCAGTACTTC. The chain uses TRBV18 and TRBJ2-5; 8 nucleotides agree with TRBD1. The CDR3 length is 14 residues. Unmatched junction bases numbered 6, after V lost 5 bases and J lost 4 bases. Per germline, CDR1 KGHSH and CDR2 LQKENI.

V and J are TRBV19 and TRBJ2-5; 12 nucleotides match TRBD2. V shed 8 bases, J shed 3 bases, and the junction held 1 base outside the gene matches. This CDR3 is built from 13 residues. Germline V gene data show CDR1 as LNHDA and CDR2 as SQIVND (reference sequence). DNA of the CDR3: TGTGCCAGTCGGACTAGCGGGGAAGAGACCCAGTACTTC. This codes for CASRTSGEETQYF.

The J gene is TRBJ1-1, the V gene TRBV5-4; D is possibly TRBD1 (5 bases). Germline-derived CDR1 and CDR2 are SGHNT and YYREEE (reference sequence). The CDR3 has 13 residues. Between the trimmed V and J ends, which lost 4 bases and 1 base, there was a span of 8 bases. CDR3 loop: CASSVDKNTEAFF. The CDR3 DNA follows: TGTGCCAGCAGCGTGGACAAGAACACTGAAGCTTTCTTT.

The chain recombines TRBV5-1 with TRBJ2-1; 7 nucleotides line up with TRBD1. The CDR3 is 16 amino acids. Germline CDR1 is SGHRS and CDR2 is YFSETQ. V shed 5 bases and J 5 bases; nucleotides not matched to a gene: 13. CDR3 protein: CASSPTGIRENNEQFF. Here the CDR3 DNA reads TGCGCCAGCAGTCCGACAGGGATCAGAGAAAACAATGAGCAGTTCTTC.

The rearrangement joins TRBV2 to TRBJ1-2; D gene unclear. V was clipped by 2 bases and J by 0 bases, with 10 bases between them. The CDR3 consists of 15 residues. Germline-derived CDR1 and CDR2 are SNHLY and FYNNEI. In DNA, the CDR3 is TGTGCCAGCAGTGAACCCGGAGTGACTAACTATGGCTACACCTTC. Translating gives CASSEPGVTNYGYTF.

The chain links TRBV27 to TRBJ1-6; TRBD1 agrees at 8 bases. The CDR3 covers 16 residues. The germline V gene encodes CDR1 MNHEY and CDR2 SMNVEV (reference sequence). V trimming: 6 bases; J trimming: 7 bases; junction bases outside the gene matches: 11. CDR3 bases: TGTGCCAGCAGACAGACAGGGGTAACGCCGAATTCACCCCTCCACTTT. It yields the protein CASRQTGVTPNSPLHF.

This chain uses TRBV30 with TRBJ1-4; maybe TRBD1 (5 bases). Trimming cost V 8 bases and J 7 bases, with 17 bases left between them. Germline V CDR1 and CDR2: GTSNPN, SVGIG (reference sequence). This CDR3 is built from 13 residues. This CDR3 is CAQRAQGGEKLFF. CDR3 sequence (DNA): TGTGCCCAGCGCGCGCAGGGTGGTGAAAAACTGTTTTTT.

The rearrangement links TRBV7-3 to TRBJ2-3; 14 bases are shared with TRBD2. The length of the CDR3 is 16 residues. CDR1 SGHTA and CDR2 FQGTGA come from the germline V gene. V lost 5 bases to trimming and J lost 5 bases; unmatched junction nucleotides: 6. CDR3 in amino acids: CASSQGTSGGLDTQYF. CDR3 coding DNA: TGTGCCAGCAGCCAGGGGACTAGCGGGGGATTAGATACGCAGTATTTT.